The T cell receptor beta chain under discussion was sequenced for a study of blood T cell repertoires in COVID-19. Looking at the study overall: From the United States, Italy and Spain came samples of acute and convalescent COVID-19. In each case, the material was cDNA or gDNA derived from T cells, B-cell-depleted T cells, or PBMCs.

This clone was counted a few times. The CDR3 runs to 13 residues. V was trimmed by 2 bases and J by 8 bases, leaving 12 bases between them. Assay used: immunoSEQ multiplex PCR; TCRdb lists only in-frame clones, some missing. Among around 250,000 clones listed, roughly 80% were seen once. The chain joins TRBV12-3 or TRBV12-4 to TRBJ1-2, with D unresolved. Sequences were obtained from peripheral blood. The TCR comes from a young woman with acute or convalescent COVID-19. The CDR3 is CASSLSLLGGYTF. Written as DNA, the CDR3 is TGTGCCAGCAGTTTATCGCTACTAGGGGGCTACACCTTC.